The 30 T cell receptor beta chains in this list originate from one sample, sequenced in a study of T cells in Graves' hyperthyroidism and ophthalmopathy. RNA transcripts yielded amplified TCR beta CDR3 regions. Using the HTBI primer set, a first-round RT-PCR was run on the TCR CDR3. A single record per CDR3 protein comes from TCRdb applying MiXCR to the multiplex PCR reads. The profile shows 660,000 or so distinct CDR3 sequences, 40% to 55% of them singletons. Input material: peripheral blood or thyroid tissue (not recorded which). All receptors derive from an adult man with Graves' disease, either hyperthyroidism or ophthalmopathy (not recorded which).

On this clonotype itself: This may arise from a read error, as a much more abundant clone is one base away. The V gene is TRBV7-2, the J gene TRBJ2-7, with 9 positions matching TRBD2. J lost 9 bases, V lost 1 base, and 10 bases had no gene match. The CDR3 runs 15 residues. The germline V gene has CDR1 SGHTA and CDR2 FQGNSA. The CDR3 sequence is CASSLVLAGAGGQYF. The CDR3 DNA sequence: TGTGCCAGCAGCTTAGTGTTAGCGGGGGCCGGAGGGCAGTACTTC.

This clonotype was counted between two and nine times. For the CDR3, the DNA is TGTGCCAGCAGTTACTCGTTCGACGGTTCCTCACCCCTCCACTTT. As protein: CASSYSFDGSSPLHF. The chain uses TRBV6-5 and TRBJ1-6; D is uncertain. Germline V lookup: CDR1 MNHEY, CDR2 SVGAGI. The germline V and J ends were trimmed by 0 bases and 10 bases, with 13 bases remaining between them. CDR3 length: 15 residues.

J is TRBJ2-7 and V is TRBV9, with D hard to call. This CDR3 is built from 13 residues. Germline CDR1 reads SGDLS; CDR2 reads YYNGEE. Between the trimmed V and J ends, which lost 0 bases and 3 bases, there was a span of 7 bases. CDR3 nucleotides: TGTGCCAGCAGCGTAGGGGTCGGCTACGAGCAGTACTTC. This gives the protein CASSVGVGYEQYF.

The chain employs TRBV19 and TRBJ1-4; TRBD1 matches 8 bases. V lost 9 bases, J lost 0 bases, and 9 bases stayed unmatched. The CDR3 extends over 16 amino acids. Germline CDR1 and CDR2: LNHDA and SQIVND (reference sequence). The CDR3 protein is CASSSTGDSTNEKLFF. DNA for the CDR3: TGTGCCAGCTCGTCGACAGGGGATTCAACTAATGAAAAACTGTTTTTT.

The chain recombines TRBV7-9 with TRBJ1-1; no definite D call. The CDR3 covers 14 residues. Looked up from germline, CDR1 is SEHNR and CDR2 is FQNEAQ (reference sequence). Trimming took off 4 bases at V and 6 bases at J, with 15 bases between the two ends. The chain's CDR3 is CASSWATQGSEAFF. In DNA, the CDR3 is TGTGCCAGCAGCTGGGCGACCCAAGGGTCTGAAGCTTTCTTT.

In its sample, this clonotype was seen many times. The V and J genes are TRBV25-1 and TRBJ2-7; no reliable D call. This CDR3 spans 14 amino acids. V gave up 3 bases and J gave up 0 bases, with 9 bases separating them. Germline CDR1 reads MGHDK; CDR2 reads SYGVNS. This CDR3 reads CASSDSLDSYEQYF. In nucleotides, the CDR3 is TGTGCCAGCAGTGATTCTTTGGACTCCTACGAGCAGTACTTC.

Worth noting for this clonotype: One junction end disagrees with the germline gene, perhaps due to a read error. This chain connects TRBV19 to TRBJ1-3; D uncertain. This CDR3 is 15 amino acids long. Germline CDR1 and CDR2: LNHDA and SQIVND (reference sequence). The DNA for the CDR3 is TGTGCCGGTAGTATCGACGGGTCAACTGGAAACACCATATATTTT. Translated, it gives CAGSIDGSTGNTIYF.

The chain carries TRBV20-1 and TRBJ2-7; 10 bases are shared with TRBD1. V dropped 4 bases and J dropped 3; count of bases not matched to a gene: 15. The CDR3 loop spans 17 amino acids. CDR1 is DFQATT, CDR2 SNEGSKA, per germline (reference sequence). This CDR3 is CSATRDRGRAVRYEQYF. In nucleotides, the CDR3 is TGCAGTGCTACCCGGGACAGGGGCAGGGCGGTGCGCTACGAGCAGTACTTC.

Comments on this clonotype: A much bigger clone sits one base away, suggesting this may be a read error. The rearrangement links TRBV20-1 to TRBJ1-6; D remains ambiguous. CDR3 length: 15 residues. Trimming stripped 3 bases from V and 10 bases from J, with 19 bases between. The V gene's germline CDR1 is DFQATT and CDR2 SNEGSKA (reference sequence). CDR3 bases: TGCAGTGCTAGGGTTGGTGGTGGGCCAGGCTCACCCCTCCACTTT. Its translation is CSARVGGGPGSPLHF.

The gene calls are TRBV20-1 and TRBJ1-1; D may be TRBD1 (6 bases). The length of the CDR3 is 15 residues. Germline V gives CDR1 DFQATT, CDR2 SNEGSKA (reference sequence). The V end was cut by 6 bases, the J end by 4 bases, with 21 bases between. CDR3 nucleotide sequence: TGCAGTGCGTCGAGGGGAGGGGGAAGAAGCACTGAAGCTTTCTTT. Amino acid sequence: CSASRGGGRSTEAFF.

The chain joins TRBV20-1 to TRBJ1-1, with D perhaps TRBD1 (6 bases). CDR3 length: 12 residues. Trimming removed 6 bases at V and 4 bases at J, with 12 bases between. The germline gives CDR1 DFQATT, CDR2 SNEGSKA (reference sequence). The CDR3 loop is CSALTGSTEAFF. CDR3 nucleotide sequence: TGCAGTGCGTTAACAGGGAGCACTGAAGCTTTCTTT.

This clonotype was found many times. V gene TRBV10-3 combines with J gene TRBJ1-4; 8 bases agree with TRBD1. This CDR3 comprises 16 residues. The junction had 4 bases not matched to a gene; V was cut back by 0 bases and J by 4 bases. Germline V gene lookup returns CDR1 ENHRY and CDR2 SYGVKD. For the CDR3, the DNA is TGTGCCATCAGTGAGTCGCCGGACAGGGATAATGAAAAACTGTTTTTT. It specifies CAISESPDRDNEKLFF.

CDR3 bases: TGTGCCACCAGCAGAGAGGCTGGGCCTTTCTTT. As protein: CATSREAGPFF. The gene calls are TRBV15 and TRBJ1-1; D gene unclear. Germline-derived CDR1 and CDR2 are LNHNV and YYDKDF (reference sequence). This CDR3 is built from 11 residues. V lost 0 bases to trimming and J lost 12 bases, with 8 bases between them.

The genes are TRBV10-3 and TRBJ2-3; D uncertain. Trimming left V 6 bases short and J 10 bases short, with 17 bases between. The CDR3 extends over 13 amino acids. Germline CDR1 is ENHRY and CDR2 is SYGVKD. The CDR3 DNA sequence: TGTGCCATCAGCCGCGAACGATACGGATCGCAGTATTTT. As protein: CAISRERYGSQYF.

This clonotype was picked up many times. V gene TRBV2 combines with J gene TRBJ1-5; 9 nucleotides agree with TRBD1. The CDR3 covers 15 residues. V gave up 6 bases and J gave up 2 bases; unmatched junction bases: 5. From germline, CDR1 is SNHLY and CDR2 FYNNEI. The CDR3 loop is CASRTGGAGNQPQHF. CDR3 in DNA: TGTGCCAGCAGAACAGGGGGCGCGGGCAATCAGCCCCAGCATTTT.

This clonotype was observed at least ten times. The chain couples TRBV20-1 to TRBJ1-5; D ambiguous. Per germline, CDR1 DFQATT and CDR2 SNEGSKA (reference sequence). This CDR3 contains 13 residues. The V end was cut by 3 bases, the J end by 3 bases, with 9 bases between. CDR3 in amino acids: CSARLPDNQPQHF. The CDR3 region has the DNA TGCAGTGCTAGGTTGCCGGACAATCAGCCCCAGCATTTT.

This clonotype appeared many times. This chain connects TRBV13 to TRBJ1-2; TRBD1 matches 9 bases. The CDR3 sequence is 13 residues long. The V and J ends lost 5 bases and 8 bases, in that order; junction bases with no gene match: 6. CDR1 is PRHDT, CDR2 FYEKMQ, per germline (reference sequence). The CDR3 loop is CASSGWTGVGYTF. DNA for the CDR3: TGTGCCAGCAGCGGATGGACAGGGGTGGGCTACACCTTC.

This clonotype has just one count. The V call is TRBV2, the J call TRBJ2-5, with TRBD1 matching over 9 bases. The closer fit of TRBJ2-7 to the DNA end suggests the J call may be wrong. Germline CDR1 reads SNHLY; CDR2 reads FYNNEI. The CDR3 covers 15 residues. CDR3 loop: CASSEAGGTGNEQYF. The CDR3 coding sequence is TGTGCCAGCAGTGAAGCGGGGGGGACAGGGAACGAGCAGTACTTC.

The chain has TRBV9 and TRBJ1-2, with unresolved D. Looked up from germline, CDR1 is SGDLS and CDR2 is YYNGEE. V gave up 4 bases and J gave up 1 base, with 17 bases separating them. The length of the CDR3 is 16 residues. In nucleotides, the CDR3 is TGTGCCAGCAGCCCACGCCGCCCAGACGTTAACTATGGCTACACCTTC. Translation gives CASSPRRPDVNYGYTF.

V is TRBV4-2 and J is TRBJ1-1; D perhaps matches TRBD1 (6 bases). The CDR3 contains 14 residues. From germline, CDR1 is LGHNA and CDR2 YNFKEQ. V dropped 3 bases and J dropped 5 bases, with 13 bases sitting between them. The chain's CDR3 is CASSHQGSTTEAFF. CDR3 DNA: TGTGCCAGCAGCCATCAGGGGTCGACAACTGAAGCTTTCTTT.

This clonotype was recorded many times. V usage is TRBV7-9 and J usage is TRBJ2-7; 7 bases are shared with TRBD2. The CDR3 runs 15 residues. J was trimmed by 4 bases and V by 1 base; bases with no gene match: 7. The germline CDR1 and CDR2 sequences are SEHNR and FQNEAQ (reference sequence). CDR3 coding DNA: TGTGCCAGCAGCTTAGGTGGCCTAGCGGATTACGAGCAGTACTTC. Translating it yields CASSLGGLADYEQYF.

This chain uses TRBV29-1 with TRBJ1-3; a weak D match, TRBD1 (5 bases). Germline V CDR1 and CDR2: SQVTM, ANQGSEA. CDR3 length equals 18 residues. The V and J ends lost 0 bases and 4 bases respectively, with 22 bases between them. CDR3 loop: CSVEEPGPERSPGNTIYF. CDR3 sequence (DNA): TGCAGCGTTGAAGAGCCGGGACCAGAAAGAAGCCCAGGAAACACCATATATTTT.

In this sample, this clonotype turned up many times. This CDR3 is CASSEGRQQPQHF. The CDR3 nucleotides read TGTGCCAGCAGTGAGGGACGTCAGCAGCCCCAGCATTTT. V is TRBV2 and J is TRBJ1-5; D is possibly TRBD1 (5 bases). The CDR3 is 13 residues long. Germline V gives CDR1 SNHLY, CDR2 FYNNEI. Between the trimmed V and J ends, which lost 3 bases and 7 bases, there was a span of 10 bases.

The gene calls are TRBV12-3 or TRBV12-4 and TRBJ1-1; the match to TRBD1 covers 7 bases. V lost 3 bases to trimming and J lost 8 bases; unmatched junction nucleotides: 6. This CDR3 region has 13 residues. This CDR3 reads CASSFPGQPEAFF. For the CDR3, the DNA is TGTGCCAGCAGTTTCCCGGGACAGCCGGAAGCTTTCTTT.

This clonotype was detected a few times. This chain joins TRBV7-2 and TRBJ2-5; TRBD2 agrees at 9 bases. The CDR3 loop spans 15 amino acids. Germline lookup yields CDR1 SGHTA and CDR2 FQGNSA. V lost 5 bases to trimming and J lost 4 bases; unmatched junction nucleotides: 8. CDR3 sequence (DNA): TGTGCCAGCAGCGATGGCGGGGGGGCGGGAGAGACCCAGTACTTC. Protein: CASSDGGGAGETQYF. The entire variable domain, with the rest obtained from reference TRBV7-2 and TRBJ2-5, is as follows: GAGVSQSPSNKVTEKGKDVELRCDPISGHTALYWYRQSLGQGLEFLIYFQGNSAPDKSGLPSDRFSAERTGGSVSTLTIQRTQQEDSAVYLCASSDGGGAGETQYFGPGTRLLVL.

Concerning this clonotype: This may stem from a read error, because a much larger clone lies one nucleotide away. This rearrangement joins TRBV19 to TRBJ1-2; tentatively, D is TRBD1 (5 bases). V gave up 9 bases and J gave up 4 bases, with 21 bases separating them. This CDR3 has 15 amino acids. The germline V gene has CDR1 LNHDA and CDR2 SQIVND (reference sequence). CDR3 protein: CASSAGGYGGYGYTF. CDR3 DNA: TGTGCCAGCAGCGCGGGGGGGTACGGAGGCTATGGCTACACCTTC.

The sample holds a few counts of this clonotype. The rearrangement joins TRBV7-2 to TRBJ1-1; D possibly corresponds to TRBD1 (5 bases). CDR1 is SGHTA and CDR2 is FQGNSA in the germline V gene. Trimming removed 1 base at V and 11 bases at J, with 14 bases between. This CDR3 has 13 amino acids. The CDR3 nucleotides are TGTGCCAGCAGCTTAGATCGTGGCAGGGCGGCTTTCTTT. Translating gives CASSLDRGRAAFF.

Many counts were recorded for this clonotype. This chain connects TRBV25-1 to TRBJ1-2, with 7 bases lining up with TRBD1. This CDR3 is built from 15 residues. Unmatched junction bases numbered 13, after V lost 4 bases and J lost 8 bases. Germline CDR1 and CDR2: MGHDK and SYGVNS. CDR3 loop: CASSALRGGFLGYTF. The CDR3 DNA is TGTGCCAGCAGTGCCCTCAGGGGGGGGTTCTTGGGCTACACCTTC.

This clonotype was counted a few times. The chain uses TRBV11-2 and TRBJ2-7; 8 bases match TRBD1. CDR3 length: 15 residues. CDR1 is SGHAT and CDR2 is FQNNGV in the germline V gene. With 4 bases clipped from V and 0 bases from J, the junction kept 5 bases outside the gene matches. The CDR3 bases are TGTGCCAGCAGCTACCGGACAGGGAGCTCCTACGAGCAGTACTTC. Translating it yields CASSYRTGSSYEQYF.

The gene calls are TRBV2 and TRBJ1-2; TRBD1 is a possible D gene (5 bases). This CDR3 has 15 amino acids. The V gene's germline CDR1 is SNHLY and CDR2 FYNNEI. V was shortened by 4 bases and J by 3 bases, with 15 bases between the two germline ends. For the CDR3, the DNA is TGTGCCAGCAGTGTACCGGGACTGAGGCACTATGGCTACACCTTC. Translating gives CASSVPGLRHYGYTF.